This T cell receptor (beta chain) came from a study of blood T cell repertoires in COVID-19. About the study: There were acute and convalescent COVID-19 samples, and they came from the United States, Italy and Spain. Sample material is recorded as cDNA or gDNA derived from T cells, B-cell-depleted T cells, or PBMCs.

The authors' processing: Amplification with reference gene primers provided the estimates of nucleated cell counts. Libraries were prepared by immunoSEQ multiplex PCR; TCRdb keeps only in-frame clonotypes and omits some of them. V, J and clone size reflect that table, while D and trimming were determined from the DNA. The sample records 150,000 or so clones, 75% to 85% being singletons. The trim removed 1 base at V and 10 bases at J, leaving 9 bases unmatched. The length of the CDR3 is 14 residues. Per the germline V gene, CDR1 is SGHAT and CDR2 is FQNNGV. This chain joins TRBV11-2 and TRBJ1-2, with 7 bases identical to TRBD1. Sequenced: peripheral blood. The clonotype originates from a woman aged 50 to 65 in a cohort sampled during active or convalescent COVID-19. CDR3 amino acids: CASSLAEGARVYTF. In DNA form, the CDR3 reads TGTGCCAGCAGCTTAGCCGAGGGGGCGCGAGTCTACACCTTC.